The next 26 T cell receptor beta chains were all read from a single sample in a study of blood T cell repertoires in COVID-19. Here immunoSEQ multiplex PCR was the method, and the copy in TCRdb shows in-frame clones only, minus some. The profile shows more than 150,000 clones, less than 90% of them singletons. Sequenced input: peripheral blood. All receptors come from a woman aged 35 to 49 with acute or convalescent COVID-19.

This clone was detected once. CDR3 in amino acids: CASSLSRGLGEQYF. CDR3 DNA sequence: TGTGCCAGCAGCTTAAGCCGGGGGTTGGGCGAGCAGTACTTC. The chain links TRBV7-8 to TRBJ2-7, with D perhaps matching TRBD2 (6 bases). The ends were cut back, 2 bases at V and 6 bases at J, with 14 bases in the middle. CDR1 and CDR2 from the germline V gene are SGHVS and FQNEAQ. There are 14 residues in the CDR3.

This clone is a singleton in its sample. This CDR3 is CASTVYPREQFF. CDR3 sequence (DNA): TGTGCCAGCACCGTCTACCCCCGAGAGCAGTTCTTC. The chain links TRBV2 to TRBJ2-1; D uncertain. Germline V gives CDR1 SNHLY, CDR2 FYNNEI. The CDR3 totals 12 residues. Trimming cost V 7 bases and J 10 bases, with 14 bases left between them.

This clone has only a few counts. J is TRBJ1-1 and V is TRBV16; 8 bases map to TRBD1. The germline gives CDR1 KGHSY, CDR2 FQNENV. V gave up 4 bases and J gave up 8 bases; unmatched junction bases: 3. The CDR3 has 12 amino acids. The CDR3 loop is CASSRRDREAFF. For the CDR3, the DNA is TGTGCCAGCAGCCGTCGGGACAGGGAAGCTTTCTTT.

The rearrangement joins TRBV10-3 to TRBJ1-2, with unresolved D. This CDR3 has 12 amino acids. The V end lost 9 bases, the J end lost 2 bases, and 10 bases lay between the germline ends. CDR1 is ENHRY and CDR2 is SYGVKD in the germline V gene. The CDR3 nucleotides are TGTGCCATATCCCCTGCGAACTATGGCTACACCTTC. Translated, it gives CAISPANYGYTF.

The rearrangement links TRBV4-2 to TRBJ2-2, with 10 bases fitting TRBD1. Trimming at V came to 4 bases and at J to 10 bases, leaving 12 bases not matched to a gene. There are 16 residues in the CDR3. The germline CDR1 and CDR2 sequences are LGHNA and YNFKEQ. CDR3 coding DNA: TGTGCCAGCAGCCCAAAAGTGGGGACAGGGGATACGGAGCTGTTTTTT. This translates into CASSPKVGTGDTELFF.

The CDR3, as DNA: TGTGCCATCTACTCGGAGACAGACTCTATCTATGGCTACACCTTC. It encodes CAIYSETDSIYGYTF. This rearrangement joins TRBV10-3 to TRBJ1-2; weak D call: TRBD1 (5 bases). Germline V gene lookup returns CDR1 ENHRY and CDR2 SYGVKD. The CDR3 runs to 15 residues. V lost 8 bases and J 4 bases, leaving 20 bases between the germline ends.

The chain uses TRBV12-5 and TRBJ1-1; 9 nucleotides agree with TRBD1. Germline lookup yields CDR1 LGHNT and CDR2 FRNRAP. With 4 bases clipped from V and 1 base from J, the junction kept 7 bases outside the gene matches. The CDR3 has 16 amino acids. The CDR3 region is CASGWARDRENTEAFF. Here the CDR3 DNA reads TGTGCTAGTGGTTGGGCCCGGGACAGGGAGAACACTGAAGCTTTCTTT.

This chain uses TRBV5-1 with TRBJ1-6; D is possibly TRBD1 (6 bases). Between the trimmed V and J ends, which lost 1 base and 0 bases, there was a span of 11 bases. The CDR3 extends over 17 amino acids. Germline assignment: CDR1 SGHRS and CDR2 YFSETQ. The CDR3 coding sequence is TGCGCCAGCAGCTTGCTCTCGGACAGCTCCTATAATTCACCCCTCCACTTT. Translated: CASSLLSDSSYNSPLHF.

The rearrangement uses TRBV28 and TRBJ1-6; TRBD1 might be the D (5 bases). V lost 1 base and J lost 0, with 10 bases in between. Germline CDR1 is MDHEN and CDR2 is SYDVKM. This CDR3 contains 17 residues. The CDR3 bases are TGTGCCAGCAGTTTATACGGGGGAGGCTCCTATAATTCACCCCTCCACTTT. Protein sequence: CASSLYGGGSYNSPLHF.

J is TRBJ1-4 and V is TRBV28; D perhaps matches TRBD1 (6 bases). The CDR3 runs 15 residues. Germline V lookup: CDR1 MDHEN, CDR2 SYDVKM. Trimming cost V 9 bases and J 8 bases, with 22 bases left between them. The CDR3 here is CASQTGLGVGEKLFF. In DNA form, the CDR3 reads TGTGCCAGTCAAACAGGGTTAGGAGTCGGAGAAAAACTGTTTTTT.

This clone showed up just a few times. V is TRBV9 and J is TRBJ2-7; D gene unclear. Per the germline V gene, CDR1 is SGDLS and CDR2 is YYNGEE. The CDR3 is 13 residues long. Trimming took off 0 bases at V and 6 bases at J, with 10 bases between the two ends. CDR3 DNA sequence: TGTGCCAGCAGCGTAGACCCCCACGGCGAGCAGTACTTC. It codes for CASSVDPHGEQYF.

This chain's CDR3 is CASSLVKREKPPDTQYF. CDR3 nucleotide sequence: TGTGCCAGCAGCTTAGTTAAGAGGGAGAAGCCCCCAGATACGCAGTATTTT. This chain joins TRBV7-9 and TRBJ2-3, with a tentative D call TRBD2 (5 bases). Trimming took 1 base from V and 4 from J, leaving 18 bases between them. The germline gives CDR1 SEHNR, CDR2 FQNEAQ (reference sequence). The CDR3 has 17 amino acids.

J is TRBJ2-1 and V is TRBV30; D not certain. Trimming shortened V by 1 base and J by 13 bases, and 8 bases separated the two germline ends. The germline CDR1 and CDR2 sequences are GTSNPN and SVGIG (reference sequence). CDR3 size: 10 residues. CDR3 in amino acids: CAWSGASQFF. The CDR3 nucleotides are TGTGCCTGGAGTGGCGCTTCACAGTTCTTC. Full variable domain (missing parts from reference TRBV30 and TRBJ2-1): SQTIHQWPATLVQPVGSPLSLECTVEGTSNPNLYWYRQAAGRGLQLLFYSVGIGQISSEVPQNLSASRPQDRQFILSSKKLLLSDSGFYLCAWSGASQFFGPGTRLTVL.

CDR3 DNA: TGCGCCAGCAGCTTGGGAGTAAGCACAGATACGCAGTATTTT. As protein: CASSLGVSTDTQYF. The chain recombines TRBV5-1 with TRBJ2-3, with D hard to call. The V gene lost 0 bases and the J gene lost 0 bases, with 5 bases spanning the gap. This CDR3 region has 14 residues. In germline, CDR1 is SGHRS, CDR2 YFSETQ.

The chain uses TRBV7-8 and TRBJ2-2; D possibly corresponds to TRBD2 (5 bases). This CDR3 has 17 residues. Trimming removed 2 bases at V and 5 bases at J, with 18 bases between. The germline V gene encodes CDR1 SGHVS and CDR2 FQNEAQ. CDR3 region: CASSLPEARERTGELFF. CDR3 nucleotide sequence: TGTGCCAGCAGCTTACCGGAGGCAAGGGAGAGAACCGGGGAGCTGTTTTTT.

The rearrangement joins TRBV6-5 to TRBJ2-7; 8 nucleotides align to TRBD1. Trimming took 6 bases from V and 5 from J; bases not matched to a gene: 12. This CDR3 contains 15 residues. Germline V gene data show CDR1 as MNHEY and CDR2 as SVGAGI. For the CDR3, the DNA is TGTGCCAGCAGCAACCGGCCAGGGGGCGTCGACGAGCAGTACTTC. Protein sequence: CASSNRPGGVDEQYF.

This clone turned up a few times. V is TRBV24-1 and J is TRBJ2-5; D not resolved. This CDR3 is built from 12 residues. V was trimmed by 6 bases and J by 5 bases, leaving 9 bases between them. The V gene's germline CDR1 is KGHDR and CDR2 SFDVKD. The DNA for the CDR3 is TGTGCCACCAGTTCTACGTGGGAGACCCAGTACTTC. Translating it yields CATSSTWETQYF.

The CDR3 DNA sequence: TGTGCCAGCAGCTATTTAGAACGCGAGACCCAGTACTTC. Its translation is CASSYLERETQYF. The chain carries TRBV12-3 or TRBV12-4 and TRBJ2-5; no clear D. The CDR3 is 13 residues long. The ends were cut back, 6 bases at V and 5 bases at J, with 13 bases in the middle.

The chain recombines TRBV27 with TRBJ2-1; weak D call: TRBD2 (6 bases). The germline V and J ends were trimmed by 11 bases and 8 bases, with 16 bases remaining between them. The CDR3 runs 12 residues. Germline values: CDR1 MNHEY, CDR2 SMNVEV (reference sequence). The CDR3 sequence: CAPRDSGDEQFF. The CDR3 nucleotides read TGTGCCCCCAGGGACTCGGGCGATGAGCAGTTCTTC.

The rearrangement links TRBV28 to TRBJ2-7; possible D gene TRBD1, 5 bases. CDR1 is MDHEN, CDR2 SYDVKM, per germline. V lost 6 bases to trimming and J lost 2 bases, with 11 bases between them. The CDR3 runs 13 residues. CDR3 sequence reads: CASSPGQPYEQYF. The CDR3 DNA reads as TGTGCCAGCAGCCCAGGACAACCCTACGAGCAGTACTTC.

This chain uses TRBV24-1 with TRBJ2-1; D is possibly TRBD2 (5 bases). The CDR3 sequence is 23 residues long. The germline gives CDR1 KGHDR, CDR2 SFDVKD. The V and J ends lost 7 bases and 1 base respectively, with 37 bases between them. CDR3 coding DNA: TGTGCCACCAGAGGACGGGGTGGGAGTAACGGTACTCAAAACGGGGATTCCTACAATGAGCAGTTCTTC. Translating gives CATRGRGGSNGTQNGDSYNEQFF.

This chain connects TRBV2 to TRBJ1-5; D is unresolved. V shed 7 bases and J shed 5 bases, with 12 bases lying between them. Germline V gene data show CDR1 as SNHLY and CDR2 as FYNNEI. The CDR3 is made up of 13 amino acids. The DNA of the CDR3 is TGTGCCAGCAAGGGAGGACGGGATCAGCCCCAGCATTTT. Translating it yields CASKGGRDQPQHF.

This chain uses TRBV7-8 with TRBJ1-1; D remains unclear. Germline loops: CDR1 SGHVS, CDR2 FQNEAQ. V lost 5 bases to trimming and J lost 1 base, with 8 bases between them. The CDR3 is 13 amino acids. CDR3 nucleotide sequence: TGTGCCAGCAGCCCGAGACAGAACACTGAAGCTTTCTTT. This translates into CASSPRQNTEAFF.

This chain joins TRBV2 and TRBJ2-3; TRBD2 is a possible D gene (5 bases). Trimming pared 11 bases from V and 3 bases from J, leaving 21 bases between. The CDR3 runs 15 residues. CDR1 and CDR2 (germline): SNHLY, FYNNEI. In DNA form, the CDR3 reads TGTGCCGCCCTAGGGAGCCCGTCCCCTACAGATACGCAGTATTTT. It specifies CAALGSPSPTDTQYF.

Many counts were recorded for this clone. V gene TRBV2 combines with J gene TRBJ1-4, with 8 bases fitting TRBD1. V trimming: 8 bases; J trimming: 0 bases; junction bases outside the gene matches: 5. CDR3 length: 15 residues. Germline CDR1 and CDR2: SNHLY and FYNNEI. CDR3 nucleotides: TGTGCCAGCGAGGACAGGGTAACAACTAATGAAAAACTGTTTTTT. Protein product: CASEDRVTTNEKLFF. Based on the CDR3 plus reference TRBV2 and TRBJ1-4, the full variable domain is EPEVTQTPSHQVTQMGQEVILRCVPISNHLYFYWYRQILGQKVEFLVSFYNNEISEKSEIFDDQFSVERPDGSNFTLKIRSTKLEDSAMYFCASEDRVTTNEKLFFGSGTQLSVL.

This rearrangement joins TRBV7-2 to TRBJ1-3, with 9 bases fitting TRBD1. Per the germline V gene, CDR1 is SGHTA and CDR2 is FQGNSA. With 4 bases clipped from V and 3 bases from J, the junction kept 10 bases outside the gene matches. This CDR3 has 17 residues. This chain's CDR3 is CASSSNPQGAGGNTIYF. CDR3 nucleotide sequence: TGTGCCAGCAGCTCCAATCCACAGGGGGCGGGTGGAAACACCATATATTTT.